Described below is a single T cell receptor beta chain sequence and its context. Unmatched junction bases numbered 6, after V lost 4 bases and J lost 6 bases. Germline V gene data show CDR1 as SNHLY and CDR2 as FYNNEI. This CDR3 is built from 15 residues. In the original analysis: By means of reference gene primer amplification, nucleated cell counts were estimated. Libraries were prepared by immunoSEQ multiplex PCR; TCRdb keeps only in-frame clonotypes and omits some of them. V and J calls and clone size are those listed in that table; D and trimming were worked out from the DNA. Altogether 120,000 or so clones are present, approximately 68% being singletons, with the ten largest covering approximately 2.3%. This sample was taken from a study of blood T cell repertoires in COVID-19. The overall study: There were acute and convalescent COVID-19 samples, and they came from the United States, Italy and Spain. From T cells, B-cell-depleted T cells, or PBMCs came the material, which was cDNA or gDNA.

The rearrangement uses TRBV2 and TRBJ2-1; 10 bases map to TRBD2. This sequence originates from a woman aged 65 to 85 with acute or convalescent COVID-19. The sequencing sample was made of peripheral blood. The CDR3 nucleotides are TGTGCCAGCAGTGGTGGTACTAGCGGGGTCAATGAGCAGTTCTTC. It encodes CASSGGTSGVNEQFF.